Presented here are 13 T cell receptor beta chains from one specimen sequenced in a study of T cells after yellow fever vaccination. Each CDR3 protein is one row after TCRdb ran MiXCR on the 5' RACE reads. The sample consists of roughly 180,000 distinct CDR3 sequences, roughly 6.2% of them appearing once. The source material was CD4+ T cells sorted from PBMCs, sampled on the day of the first yellow fever vaccination. The receptors come from a man aged 18 to 30 who received the YFV17D yellow fever vaccine.

Written as DNA, the CDR3 is TGTGCCAGCAGCACTGGGTGGGATGAGCAGTTCTTC. Protein product: CASSTGWDEQFF. The V call is TRBV7-2, the J call TRBJ2-1; D remains ambiguous. The V gene lost 5 bases and the J gene lost 8 bases, with 10 bases spanning the gap. The CDR3 runs 12 residues. CDR1 and CDR2 (germline): SGHTA, FQGNSA.

In this sample, this clonotype turned up many times. The chain combines TRBV6-5 with TRBJ2-7; perhaps D is TRBD1 or TRBD2 (5 bases each). The V gene's germline CDR1 is MNHEY and CDR2 SVGAGI. V was trimmed by 5 bases and J by 2 bases, leaving 16 bases between them. The CDR3 covers 15 residues. The CDR3 reads CASSNPRDGPYEQYF. The CDR3 DNA is TGTGCCAGCAGTAACCCCCGGGACGGACCCTACGAGCAGTACTTC.

This chain connects TRBV5-1 to TRBJ2-6, with a tentative D call TRBD2 (6 bases). The CDR3 totals 16 residues. The V gene lost 4 bases and the J gene lost 7 bases, with 18 bases spanning the gap. CDR1 is SGHRS, CDR2 YFSETQ, per germline. The CDR3 protein is CASSPEGRSGANVLTF. CDR3 DNA sequence: TGCGCCAGCAGCCCTGAAGGGAGGAGTGGAGCCAACGTCCTGACTTTC.

Of note for this clonotype: A much bigger clone sits one base away, suggesting this may be a read error. The rearrangement joins TRBV20-1 to TRBJ2-1, with D perhaps TRBD2 (5 bases). V lost 6 bases and J 12 bases, leaving 21 bases between the germline ends. The CDR3 sequence is 13 residues long. CDR1 DFQATT and CDR2 SNEGSKA come from the germline V gene (reference sequence). The CDR3: CSAIQVSGRGQFF. For the CDR3, the DNA is TGCAGTGCGATCCAAGTGTCGGGGAGAGGGCAGTTCTTC.

This clonotype was observed at least ten times. This chain links TRBV20-1 with TRBJ2-1; 12 bases match TRBD2. Germline V gene data show CDR1 as DFQATT and CDR2 as SNEGSKA (reference sequence). The CDR3 runs 16 residues. V gave up 3 bases and J gave up 9 bases; unmatched junction bases: 12. The CDR3 protein is CSASKGASGGEGEQFF. CDR3 nucleotide sequence: TGCAGTGCTAGTAAGGGTGCTAGCGGGGGGGAAGGTGAGCAGTTCTTC.

This chain links TRBV29-1 with TRBJ2-3; 8 nucleotides line up with TRBD1. CDR1 is SQVTM, CDR2 ANQGSEA, per germline. CDR3 size: 15 residues. V lost 1 base to trimming and J lost 0 bases; unmatched junction nucleotides: 3. The CDR3 nucleotides are TGCAGCGTTGAAGCCTGGGACAGGAGCACAGATACGCAGTATTTT. It encodes CSVEAWDRSTDTQYF.

In regard to this clonotype: A read error may explain this, as a much larger clone is one base away. This chain links TRBV5-1 with TRBJ2-1, with 7 nucleotides matching TRBD1. The CDR3 has 14 residues. Per germline, CDR1 SGHRS and CDR2 YFSETQ. Losses at the gene ends were 5 bases for V and 4 bases for J; bases not matched to a gene: 6. In DNA, the CDR3 is TGCGCCAGCAGAAACTGGGACAGTTACAATGAGCAGTTCTTC. Its protein is CASRNWDSYNEQFF. Drawing the rest from reference TRBV5-1 and TRBJ2-1, the complete variable domain is KAGVTQTPRYLIKTRGQQVTLSCSPISGHRSVSWYQQTPGQGLQFLFEYFSETQRNKGNFPGRFSGRQFSNSRSEMNVSTLELGDSALYLCASRNWDSYNEQFFGPGTRLTVL.

The table lists this clonotype with many counts. The V call is TRBV10-2, the J call TRBJ2-5, with 8 bases identical to TRBD1. Trimming removed 2 bases from V and 4 bases from J; junction bases left unmatched: 15. The CDR3 runs 18 residues. Germline CDR1 and CDR2: WSHSY and SAAADI. Here the CDR3 reads CASSEGAGGGQGGETQYF. In nucleotides, the CDR3 is TGCGCCAGCAGTGAGGGAGCTGGCGGAGGACAGGGAGGAGAGACCCAGTACTTC.

This clonotype appeared many times. The V gene is TRBV7-2, the J gene TRBJ2-4; perhaps TRBD2 as D (6 bases). V lost 2 bases to trimming and J lost 0 bases, with 11 bases between them. CDR3 length: 16 residues. Germline CDR1 reads SGHTA; CDR2 reads FQGNSA. CDR3 sequence (DNA): TGTGCCAGCAGCTTATTTGGCGGGATAGCCAAAAACATTCAGTACTTC. Translated: CASSLFGGIAKNIQYF.

This clonotype was observed a handful of times. The chain recombines TRBV7-2 with TRBJ1-5, with D possibly TRBD1 on 6 matching bases. The CDR3 contains 15 residues. Germline CDR1 is SGHTA and CDR2 is FQGNSA. V lost 3 bases, J lost 5 bases, and 14 bases lay in between. The CDR3 loop is CASSLLAGADQPQHF. The CDR3 nucleotides read TGTGCCAGCAGCTTGTTGGCGGGGGCTGATCAGCCCCAGCATTTT.

This clonotype has at least ten counts. CDR3 coding DNA: TGTGCCAGCAGCCTAGGCCCCGGCTATGGCTACACCTTC. As protein: CASSLGPGYGYTF. The rearrangement uses TRBV7-2 and TRBJ1-2; D uncertain. The ends were cut back, 5 bases at V and 4 bases at J, with 11 bases in the middle. There are 13 residues in the CDR3. Germline V gives CDR1 SGHTA, CDR2 FQGNSA.

This clonotype was counted many times. V and J are TRBV20-1 and TRBJ2-2; possibly TRBD1 or TRBD2 for D (5 bases each). V was pared by 5 bases and J by 4 bases, with 17 bases between. Germline lookup yields CDR1 DFQATT and CDR2 SNEGSKA (reference sequence). This CDR3 is 15 amino acids long. The CDR3 reads CSAGGQGSSTGELFF. Written as DNA, the CDR3 is TGCAGTGCTGGGGGTCAAGGGAGTAGCACCGGGGAGCTGTTTTTT.

This clonotype was counted only a few times. The chain has TRBV27 and TRBJ2-5; TRBD1 or TRBD2 may be the D gene (6 bases each). Germline V gene data show CDR1 as MNHEY and CDR2 as SMNVEV (reference sequence). The CDR3 is 15 residues long. V lost 2 bases and J lost 5, with 15 bases in between. The CDR3 spells CASSLRGGLFETQYF. CDR3 sequence (DNA): TGTGCCAGCAGTTTACGAGGGGGACTCTTCGAGACCCAGTACTTC.